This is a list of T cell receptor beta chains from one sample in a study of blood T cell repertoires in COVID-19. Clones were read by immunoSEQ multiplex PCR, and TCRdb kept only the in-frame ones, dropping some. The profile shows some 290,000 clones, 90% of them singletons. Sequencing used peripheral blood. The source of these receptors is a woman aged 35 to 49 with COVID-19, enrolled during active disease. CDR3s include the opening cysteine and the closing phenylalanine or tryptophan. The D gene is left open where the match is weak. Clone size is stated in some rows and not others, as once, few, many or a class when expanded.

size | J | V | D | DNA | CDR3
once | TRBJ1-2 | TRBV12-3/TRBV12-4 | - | TGTGCCAGCAGCACCGGGCCGGGGTATGGCTACACCTTC | CASSTGPGYGYTF
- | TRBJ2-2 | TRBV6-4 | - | TGTGCCAGCAGTGATAGATCCGGGGAGCTGTTTTTT | CASSDRSGELFF
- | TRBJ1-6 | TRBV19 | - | TGTGCCAGTAGTATAGGCCAGGGAAGTTCACCCCTCCACTTT | CASSIGQGSSPLHF
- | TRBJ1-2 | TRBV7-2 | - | TGTGCCAGCAGCTTAGCCTTACTTTTGGCAGGCAACTATGGCTACACCTTC | CASSLALLLAGNYGYTF
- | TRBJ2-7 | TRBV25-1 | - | TGTGCCAGCGGGGAAGGGACTCCCGACGAGCAGTACTTC | CASGEGTPDEQYF
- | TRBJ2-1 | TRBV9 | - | TGTGCCAGCAGCGTAGGAGGGCTCAATGAGCAGTTCTTC | CASSVGGLNEQFF
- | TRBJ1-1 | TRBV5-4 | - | TGTGCCAGCAGCTTGGGGGGGCCTTTACAGAACACTGAAGCTTTCTTT | CASSLGGPLQNTEAFF
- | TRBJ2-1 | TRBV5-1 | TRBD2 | TGCGCCAGCAGCTCTAGCGGGAGGGAAAATGAGCAGTTCTTC | CASSSSGRENEQFF
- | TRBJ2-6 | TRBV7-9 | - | TGTGCCAGCAGCCCCTGGGACTTCAGGAGCTCTGGGGCCAACGTCCTGACTTTC | CASSPWDFRSSGANVLTF
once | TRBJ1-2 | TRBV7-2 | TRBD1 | TGTGCCAGCAGCTTAGAGCTCGAACAGGGGCTTTATGGCTACACCTTC | CASSLELEQGLYGYTF
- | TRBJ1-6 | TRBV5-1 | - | TGCGCCAGCAGCTTGGGTTTTTCTGGGCAGGTGGAATCACCCCTCCACTTT | CASSLGFSGQVESPLHF
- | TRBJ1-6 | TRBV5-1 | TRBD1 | TGCGCCAGCAGCTCGAGGCCCGGGACAGGTCACGGTAATTCACCCCTCCACTTT | CASSSRPGTGHGNSPLHF
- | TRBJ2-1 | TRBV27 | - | TGTGCCAGCAGTTTCCGGGGTGCTAGCTCCTACAATGAGCAGTTCTTC | CASSFRGASSYNEQFF
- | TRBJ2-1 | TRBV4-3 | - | TGCGCCAGCAGCCAGACGGCTATCGGAGGCGAGCAGTTCTTC | CASSQTAIGGEQFF
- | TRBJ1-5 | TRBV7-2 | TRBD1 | TGTGCCAGCAGCTCACAAACCGGGACAGGGGACGTTTTT | CASSSQTGTGDVF
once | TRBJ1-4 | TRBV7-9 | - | TGTGCCAGCAGCCCCCGGACAGCCGAAAAACTGTTTTTT | CASSPRTAEKLFF
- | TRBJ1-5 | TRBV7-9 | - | TGTGCCAGCAGCTCACAGGGTCGGCAGCCCCAGCATTTT | CASSSQGRQPQHF
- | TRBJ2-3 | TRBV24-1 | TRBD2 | TGTGCCACCAGTGATTCCCGGGGAGCGGGACCCACAGATACGCAGTATTTT | CATSDSRGAGPTDTQYF
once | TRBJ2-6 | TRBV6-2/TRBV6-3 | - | TGTGCCAGCAGTTTGGACAGCTCTGGGGCCAACGTCCTGACTTTC | CASSLDSSGANVLTF
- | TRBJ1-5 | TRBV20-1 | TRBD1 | TGCAGTGCTAGTTCGACAGGGGATCAGCCCCAGCATTTT | CSASSTGDQPQHF
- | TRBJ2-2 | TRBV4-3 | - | TGCGCCAGCAGCCAAGATGGCAGGTCCGGGGAGCTGTTTTTT | CASSQDGRSGELFF
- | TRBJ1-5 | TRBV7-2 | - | TGTGCCAGCAGCTTACTCAATCAGCCCCAGCATTTT | CASSLLNQPQHF
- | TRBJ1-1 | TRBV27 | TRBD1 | TGTGCCAGCAGTTTATGGGGGACGACAGGGATGAACACTGAAGCTTTCTTT | CASSLWGTTGMNTEAFF
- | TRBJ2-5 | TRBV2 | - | TGTGCCAGCAGTCAGAACAAGGGGGAGACCCAGTACTTC | CASSQNKGETQYF
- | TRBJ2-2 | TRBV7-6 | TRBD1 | TGTGCCAGCAGCAAACCACAGGGGCTCTACACCGGGGAGCTGTTTTTT | CASSKPQGLYTGELFF
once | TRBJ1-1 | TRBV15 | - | TGTGCCACCAGCAGGGACTCTGCGGAGACGATGAACACTGAAGCTTTCTTT | CATSRDSAETMNTEAFF
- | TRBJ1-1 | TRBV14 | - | TGTGCCAGCAACCTAGGGGGGGCATACACTGAAGCTTTCTTT | CASNLGGAYTEAFF
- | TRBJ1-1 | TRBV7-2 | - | TGTGCCAGCAGCTTAGGGGCGGGTGGGACTGAAGCTTTCTTT | CASSLGAGGTEAFF
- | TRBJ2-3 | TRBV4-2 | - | TGTGCCAGCAGGCTGGAGGCAGATACGCAGTATTTT | CASRLEADTQYF
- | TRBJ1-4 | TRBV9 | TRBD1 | TGTGCCAGCAGCGGGCCGGGACAGTCGAATGAAAAACTGTTTTTT | CASSGPGQSNEKLFF
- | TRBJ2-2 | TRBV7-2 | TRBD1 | TGTGCCAGCAGCTTAACGGGACAGGGGGGAGGTGGCGGGGAGCTGTTTTTT | CASSLTGQGGGGGELFF
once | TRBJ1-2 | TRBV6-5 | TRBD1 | TGTGCCAGCAGTTACTCTTACGACAGGGGATCGGCTGGCTACACCTTC | CASSYSYDRGSAGYTF
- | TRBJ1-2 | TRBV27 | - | TGTGCCAGCCCCTCAACTCCGGGTCCTGGAGGCTACACCTTC | CASPSTPGPGGYTF
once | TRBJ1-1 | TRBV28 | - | TGTGCCAGCACCTATGGACAGTTGAACACTGAAGCTTTCTTT | CASTYGQLNTEAFF
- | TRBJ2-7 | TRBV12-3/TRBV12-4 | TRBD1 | TGTGCCAGCAGTGGGCGGACAGGGAGCGAGCAGTACTTC | CASSGRTGSEQYF
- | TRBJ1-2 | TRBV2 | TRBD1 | TGTGCCAGCAGTGAGCAGGGGGCCTCGGGTGGCTACACCTTC | CASSEQGASGGYTF
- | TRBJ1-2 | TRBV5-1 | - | TGCGCCAGCAGCTTGGCGGGGACTCCTAACTATGGCTACACCTTC | CASSLAGTPNYGYTF
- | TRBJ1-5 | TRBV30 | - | TGTGCCTGGACCGGGGAAGGGCAGCCCCAGCATTTT | CAWTGEGQPQHF
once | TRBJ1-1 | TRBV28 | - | TGTGCCAGCAAATCAGGGTTGCGAACTGAAGCTTTCTTT | CASKSGLRTEAFF
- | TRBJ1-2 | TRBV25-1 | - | TGTGCCAGCAGTGACGTCGGCTATGGCTACACCTTC | CASSDVGYGYTF
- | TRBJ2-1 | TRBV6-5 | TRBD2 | TGTGCCAGCAGCCGACCGGGAGGCAGATACAATGAGCAGTTCTTC | CASSRPGGRYNEQFF
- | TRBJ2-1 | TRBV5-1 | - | TGCGCCAGCAGCTTCGAGACAGGATCCTACAATGAGCAGTTCTTC | CASSFETGSYNEQFF
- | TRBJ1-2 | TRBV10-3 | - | TGTGCCATCAGTGAGTTACTCCAGGGCTTTGAGGGCTACACCTTC | CAISELLQGFEGYTF
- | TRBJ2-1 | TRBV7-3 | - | TGTGCCAGCAGCTTAACGGGCTCCGGGAGCTCCTACAATGAGCAGTTCTTC | CASSLTGSGSSYNEQFF
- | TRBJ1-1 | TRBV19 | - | TGTGCCAGTAGTACTCCAAATTGGGACACCCTGGGGACTGAAGCTTTCTTT | CASSTPNWDTLGTEAFF
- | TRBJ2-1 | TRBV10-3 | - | TGTGCCATCAGTGAGTCACGGGGGACAGTCTACAATGAGCAGTTCTTC | CAISESRGTVYNEQFF